The entry that follows covers one TCR beta chain sequence. Profiled with immunoSEQ multiplex PCR; TCRdb holds only in-frame clones, not every one. The repertoire has 90,000 to 150,000 clones, approximately 87% of them found once; the top ten carry roughly 4%. The CDR3 sequence is 15 residues long. Germline V gene lookup returns CDR1 SGHTA and CDR2 FQGTGA. Deletions cut 2 bases from V and 5 bases from J, with 14 bases between. These data come from a study of T cell responses to AZD1222 COVID-19 vaccine. This clonotype originated in an adult in good health. The specimen comprised peripheral blood, sampled on day 0 of AZD1222 vaccination. J is TRBJ2-3 and V is TRBV7-3; D is possibly TRBD1 (7 bases). The CDR3, as DNA: TGTGCCAGCAGCTTAGCGCAGGGGGGAAGAGATACGCAGTATTTT. Translated: CASSLAQGGRDTQYF.